One and the same sample provided the 22 T cell receptor beta chains below, sequenced in a study of glioma-infiltrating T cells after dendritic cell vaccination. Specified time point: after dendritic cell vaccination, including at tumor progression/relapse. This table comes from immunoSEQ multiplex PCR, and its TCRdb copy is limited to in-frame clones, with some not included. The sample yields tens of thousands of clones, around 85% seen once. Source: blood, taken after dendritic cell vaccination. The source is a human donor with glioblastoma.

The J gene is TRBJ2-5, the V gene TRBV5-1, with 9 bases matching TRBD1. This CDR3 region has 14 residues. Per germline, CDR1 SGHRS and CDR2 YFSETQ. Unmatched junction bases numbered 3, after V lost 6 bases and J lost 0 bases. As DNA, the CDR3 is TGCGCCAGCAAGACAGGGGGGAACCAAGAGACCCAGTACTTC. Amino acid sequence: CASKTGGNQETQYF. The full variable domain, in which reference TRBV5-1 and TRBJ2-5 provide the parts outside the CDR3, is KAGVTQTPRYLIKTRGQQVTLSCSPISGHRSVSWYQQTPGQGLQFLFEYFSETQRNKGNFPGRFSGRQFSNSRSEMNVSTLELGDSALYLCASKTGGNQETQYFGPGTRLLVL.

The chain has TRBV30 and TRBJ1-1, with 7 bases aligning to TRBD1. The germline CDR1 and CDR2 sequences are GTSNPN and SVGIG (reference sequence). The CDR3 covers 13 residues. V lost 5 bases to trimming and J lost 3 bases; unmatched junction nucleotides: 6. CDR3: CAWGDSIDTEAFF. CDR3 DNA sequence: TGTGCCTGGGGGGACAGTATCGACACTGAAGCTTTCTTT.

The chain is built from TRBV28 and TRBJ2-2; 7 bases are shared with TRBD2. The germline CDR1 and CDR2 sequences are MDHEN and SYDVKM. V shed 2 bases and J 4 bases; nucleotides not matched to a gene: 7. The CDR3 contains 16 residues. CDR3 bases: TGTGCCAGCAGTTTACTCTCGGGGAGGGGCACCGGGGAGCTGTTTTTT. It translates to CASSLLSGRGTGELFF.

This clone turned up a few times. This sequence joins TRBV7-2 and TRBJ2-5, with 12 bases identical to TRBD2. V was clipped by 5 bases and J by 5 bases; unmatched bases: 6. This CDR3 has 15 amino acids. Germline CDR1 and CDR2: SGHTA and FQGNSA. CDR3 sequence (DNA): TGTGCCAGCAGCCTTGGGACTAGCGGGTTCGAGACCCAGTACTTC. Translating gives CASSLGTSGFETQYF. Using reference TRBV7-2 and TRBJ2-5 for the parts outside the CDR3, the full variable domain is GAGVSQSPSNKVTEKGKDVELRCDPISGHTALYWYRQSLGQGLEFLIYFQGNSAPDKSGLPSDRFSAERTGGSVSTLTIQRTQQEDSAVYLCASSLGTSGFETQYFGPGTRLLVL.

This clone was observed a few times. J is TRBJ1-1 and V is TRBV7-9; no reliable D call. Between the trimmed V and J ends, which lost 5 bases and 3 bases, there was a span of 7 bases. CDR1 and CDR2 (germline): SEHNR, FQNEAQ (reference sequence). The CDR3 totals 12 residues. The DNA of the CDR3 is TGTGCCAGCAGCCGAGGGTACACTGAAGCTTTCTTT. This sequence encodes CASSRGYTEAFF.

The chain has TRBV7-8 and TRBJ2-7; tentative D call: TRBD2 (7 bases). The V end lost 6 bases, the J end lost 0 bases, and 21 bases lay between the germline ends. Germline values: CDR1 SGHVS, CDR2 FQNEAQ. CDR3 length: 17 residues. CDR3 sequence reads: CASSQIARGALSYEQYF. DNA of the CDR3: TGTGCCAGCAGTCAAATCGCACGGGGGGCGCTCTCCTACGAGCAGTACTTC.

The V gene is TRBV19, the J gene TRBJ1-2, with D uncertain. Germline CDR1 reads LNHDA; CDR2 reads SQIVND (reference sequence). Trimming took 3 bases from V and 0 from J, leaving 11 bases between them. There are 15 residues in the CDR3. CDR3 residues: CASSIWADSNYGYTF. The CDR3 DNA is TGTGCCAGTAGTATTTGGGCAGATTCTAACTATGGCTACACCTTC. Full variable domain (outside the CDR3, taken from reference TRBV19 and TRBJ1-2): DGGITQSPKYLFRKEGQNVTLSCEQNLNHDAMYWYRQDPGQGLRLIYYSQIVNDFQKGDIAEGYSVSREKKESFPLTVTSAQKNPTAFYLCASSIWADSNYGYTFGSGTRLTVV.

The V call is TRBV5-4, the J call TRBJ2-3, with 8 bases matching TRBD2. This CDR3 is built from 14 residues. V was pared by 4 bases and J by 1 base, with 2 bases of the junction left unmatched. Germline V CDR1 and CDR2: SGHNT, YYREEE (reference sequence). CDR3 amino acids: CASSRAGGTDTQYF. In DNA form, the CDR3 reads TGTGCCAGCAGCCGAGCGGGGGGCACAGATACGCAGTATTTT.

The J gene is TRBJ1-2, the V gene TRBV15, with 12 bases fitting TRBD1. Germline CDR1 and CDR2: LNHNV and YYDKDF (reference sequence). Germline trimming cut 5 bases from V and 8 bases from J; bases unmatched to any gene: 9. The CDR3 extends over 15 amino acids. The CDR3 reads CATSGGQGAFFGYTF. The CDR3 DNA reads TGTGCCACCAGCGGGGGACAGGGGGCTTTTTTCGGCTACACCTTC.

This chain uses TRBV4-1 with TRBJ1-1; possible D gene TRBD1, 6 bases. The germline V gene encodes CDR1 MGHRA and CDR2 YSYEKL. The CDR3 has 14 amino acids. Deletions cut 4 bases from V and 4 bases from J, with 13 bases between. CDR3 in DNA: TGCGCCAGCAGCCCCCGGGAGGGGGGCACTGAAGCTTTCTTT. It specifies CASSPREGGTEAFF.

This clone was detected only a few times. The chain employs TRBV6-4 and TRBJ1-2, with 9 nucleotides matching TRBD1. J was trimmed by 7 bases and V by 2 bases; bases with no gene match: 14. This CDR3 region has 17 residues. CDR1 is MRHNA and CDR2 is SNTAGT in the germline V gene. This CDR3 is CASSDAPWGQGTSGYTF. The CDR3 bases are TGTGCCAGCAGTGACGCTCCCTGGGGACAGGGAACTTCTGGCTACACCTTC.

This clone was seen just once. The V gene is TRBV5-4, the J gene TRBJ2-3, with 11 bases lining up with TRBD2. Germline trimming cut 4 bases from V and 0 bases from J; bases unmatched to any gene: 13. Per germline, CDR1 SGHNT and CDR2 YYREEE (reference sequence). The CDR3 is made up of 19 amino acids. The chain's CDR3 is CASSGGVAGGEFSTDTQYF. CDR3 DNA sequence: TGTGCCAGCAGCGGGGGGGTAGCGGGAGGGGAATTTAGCACAGATACGCAGTATTTT.

The V and J genes are TRBV4-2 and TRBJ1-2, with D unresolved. Germline CDR1 LGHNA, CDR2 YNFKEQ. CDR3 length equals 12 residues. V lost 0 bases to trimming and J lost 5 bases, with 4 bases between them. Here the CDR3 DNA reads TGTGCCAGCAGCCAAGACAGGTATGGCTACACCTTC. This translates into CASSQDRYGYTF.

This clone appeared once. The V and J genes are TRBV7-7 and TRBJ2-1; tentatively, D is TRBD1 (6 bases). The V gene lost 1 base and the J gene lost 3 bases, with 10 bases spanning the gap. The germline CDR1 and CDR2 sequences are SSHAT and FNYEAQ (reference sequence). The CDR3 loop spans 15 amino acids. CDR3 region: CASSLVGASYNEQFF. In nucleotides, the CDR3 is TGTGCCAGCAGCTTAGTGGGGGCCAGCTACAATGAGCAGTTCTTC.

The chain employs TRBV5-4 and TRBJ2-7, with D possibly TRBD1 on 5 matching bases. V was shortened by 2 bases and J by 3 bases, with 9 bases between the two germline ends. The CDR3 extends over 13 amino acids. Germline V lookup: CDR1 SGHNT, CDR2 YYREEE (reference sequence). The CDR3 is CASSFPDSYEQYF. In DNA form, the CDR3 reads TGTGCCAGCAGCTTCCCCGACAGCTACGAGCAGTACTTC.

This chain links TRBV7-6 with TRBJ1-5; 9 bases align to TRBD1. The ends lost 6 bases at V and 4 bases at J; junction bases unmatched: 7. This CDR3 comprises 15 residues. Germline assignment: CDR1 SGHVS and CDR2 FNYEAQ. The CDR3 nucleotides read TGTGCCAGCAGTTTGGGACAGGGCGCGAATCAGCCCCAGCATTTT. It encodes CASSLGQGANQPQHF.

The V and J genes are TRBV9 and TRBJ1-4; possible D gene TRBD1, 6 bases. V was trimmed by 3 bases and J by 3 bases, leaving 12 bases between them. The CDR3 runs to 15 residues. The germline CDR1 and CDR2 sequences are SGDLS and YYNGEE. CDR3 in DNA: TGTGCCAGCAGCGGAACAGGGAATGCTAATGAAAAACTGTTTTTT. It encodes CASSGTGNANEKLFF.

The V and J genes are TRBV7-2 and TRBJ2-5, with TRBD2 matching over 7 bases. V lost 4 bases and J lost 5; bases outside the gene matches: 1. The CDR3 sequence is 12 residues long. Looked up from germline, CDR1 is SGHTA and CDR2 is FQGNSA. The CDR3 DNA follows: TGTGCCAGCAGCTGGCGGGGGGAGACCCAGTACTTC. It translates to CASSWRGETQYF.

This rearrangement joins TRBV25-1 to TRBJ2-7; TRBD2 matches 7 bases. Trimming cost V 5 bases and J 2 bases; bases outside gene matches: 3. Germline CDR1 reads MGHDK; CDR2 reads SYGVNS. This CDR3 contains 13 residues. The CDR3 region has the DNA TGTGCCAGCAGTAAGGGAGGGGCCTACGAGCAGTACTTC. This translates into CASSKGGAYEQYF.

The chain is built from TRBV6-1 and TRBJ2-1; 7 bases are shared with TRBD2. J lost 7 bases, V lost 7 bases, and 13 bases had no gene match. The CDR3 extends over 15 amino acids. Germline-derived CDR1 and CDR2 are MNHNS and SASEGT. The DNA for the CDR3 is TGTGCCAGCACCGGGCGGCGGGAGTTGGGGAATGAGCAGTTCTTC. Translated: CASTGRRELGNEQFF.

V usage is TRBV27 and J usage is TRBJ2-7; possible D gene TRBD2, 5 bases. This CDR3 has 15 amino acids. V was shortened by 1 base and J by 0 bases, with 10 bases between the two germline ends. Germline V lookup: CDR1 MNHEY, CDR2 SMNVEV (reference sequence). The CDR3 region is CASSLYFGGSYEQYF. The CDR3, as DNA: TGTGCCAGCAGTTTATATTTCGGAGGCTCCTACGAGCAGTACTTC.

This clone was seen a few times. The chain uses TRBV18 and TRBJ2-7, with 12 bases matching TRBD1. CDR3 length: 16 amino acids. CDR1 and CDR2 (germline): KGHSH, LQKENI. The V gene end was trimmed by 0 bases and the J gene end by 5 bases; junction bases not matched to a gene: 5. The CDR3 here is CASSPPTGQGAHEQYF. DNA for the CDR3: TGTGCCAGCTCACCACCAACGGGACAGGGGGCTCACGAGCAGTACTTC.